The sample holds many counts of the clone carrying this TCR beta chain. Antigen specificity is unknown. One end of the junction does not line up with germline, which may come from a read error. Axillary draining lymph nodes of breast cancer patients supplied the node samples. This sample was included in a study of breast tumors, draining lymph nodes, adjacent tissues. Via MiXCR, TCRdb re-called the multiplex PCR reads, giving one row per CDR3 protein. The sample shows some 100,000 distinct CDR3 sequences, 21% of them seen only once. General study findings and limits: Data fit most tumor T cells coming from lymph node, expanding in tumor. Tumors had less TCR diversity than lymph nodes, more than nontumor tissue. The lymph node origin of tumor T cells was framed as consistent with a hypothesis, not demonstrated. Tumor and nontumor repertoires were significantly more similar in luminal-like than in basal-like breast cancer.

Germline lookup yields CDR1 SGDLS and CDR2 YYNGEE. The CDR3 has 10 amino acids. The source material was axillary lymph node tissue. The chain combines TRBV9 with TRBJ2-7; the D gene could be TRBD1 or TRBD2 (5 bases each). The clonotype was recovered from a female donor with breast cancer. Some clones in this sample may be carry-over from other donors' samples. This CDR3 reads CASSVVGEGF. Here the CDR3 DNA reads TGTGCCAGCAGCGTAGTAGGAGAGGGGTTC.